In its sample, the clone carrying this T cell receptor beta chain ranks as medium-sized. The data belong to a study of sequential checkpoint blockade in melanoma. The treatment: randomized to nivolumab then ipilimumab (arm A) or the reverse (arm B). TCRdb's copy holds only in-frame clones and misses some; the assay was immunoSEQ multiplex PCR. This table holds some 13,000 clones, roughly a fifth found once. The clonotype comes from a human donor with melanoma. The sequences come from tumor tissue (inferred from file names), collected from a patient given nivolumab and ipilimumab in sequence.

The CDR3 region has the DNA TGTGCCAGCAGTGAAGGGTGGGGTTTTGGCAATCAGCCCCAGCATTTT. It yields the protein CASSEGWGFGNQPQHF. The J gene is TRBJ1-5, the V gene TRBV6-1; no clear D gene. The CDR3 is 16 residues long. V was cut by 1 base and J by 2 bases, with 12 bases left in between. Germline CDR1 reads MNHNS; CDR2 reads SASEGT.